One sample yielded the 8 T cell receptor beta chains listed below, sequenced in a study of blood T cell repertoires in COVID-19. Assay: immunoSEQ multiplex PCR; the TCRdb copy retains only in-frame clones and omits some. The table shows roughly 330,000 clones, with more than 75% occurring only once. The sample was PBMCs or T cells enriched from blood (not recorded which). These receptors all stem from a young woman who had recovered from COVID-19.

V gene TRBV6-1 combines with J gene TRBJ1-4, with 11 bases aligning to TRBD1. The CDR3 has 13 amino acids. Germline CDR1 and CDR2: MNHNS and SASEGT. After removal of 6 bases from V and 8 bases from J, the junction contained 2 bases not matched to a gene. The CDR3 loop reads CASSWTGGEKLFF. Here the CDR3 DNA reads TGTGCCAGCAGCTGGACAGGGGGCGAAAAACTGTTTTTT.

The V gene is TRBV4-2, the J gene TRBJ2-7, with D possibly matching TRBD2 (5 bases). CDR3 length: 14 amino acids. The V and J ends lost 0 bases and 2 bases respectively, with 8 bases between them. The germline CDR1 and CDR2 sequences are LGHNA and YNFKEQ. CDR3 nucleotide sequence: TGTGCCAGCAGCCAAGATGGAGGCCCCTACGAGCAGTACTTC. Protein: CASSQDGGPYEQYF.

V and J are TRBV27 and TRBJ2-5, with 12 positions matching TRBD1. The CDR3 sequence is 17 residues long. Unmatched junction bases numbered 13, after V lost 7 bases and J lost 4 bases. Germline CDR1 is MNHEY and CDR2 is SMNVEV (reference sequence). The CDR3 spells CASTHWGQGAKGETQYF. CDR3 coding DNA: TGTGCCAGCACCCACTGGGGACAGGGGGCTAAGGGAGAGACCCAGTACTTC.

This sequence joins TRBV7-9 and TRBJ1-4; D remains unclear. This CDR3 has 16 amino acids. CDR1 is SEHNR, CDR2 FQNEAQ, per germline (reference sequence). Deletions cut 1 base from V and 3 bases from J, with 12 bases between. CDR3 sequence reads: CASSLGWQAPNEKLFF. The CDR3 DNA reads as TGTGCCAGCAGCTTAGGGTGGCAGGCCCCTAATGAAAAACTGTTTTTT.

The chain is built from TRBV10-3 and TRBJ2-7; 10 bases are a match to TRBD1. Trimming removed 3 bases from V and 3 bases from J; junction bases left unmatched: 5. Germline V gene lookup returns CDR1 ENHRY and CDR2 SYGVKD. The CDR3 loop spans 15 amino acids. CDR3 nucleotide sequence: TGTGCCATCAGTGACTCCGGGACAGGGGACTACGAGCAGTACTTC. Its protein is CAISDSGTGDYEQYF.

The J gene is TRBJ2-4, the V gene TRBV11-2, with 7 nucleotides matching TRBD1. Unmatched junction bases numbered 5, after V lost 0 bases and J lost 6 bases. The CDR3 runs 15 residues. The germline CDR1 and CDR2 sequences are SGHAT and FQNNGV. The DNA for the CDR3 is TGTGCCAGCAGCTTAGACGGCACAGGGGCAAACATTCAGTACTTC. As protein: CASSLDGTGANIQYF.

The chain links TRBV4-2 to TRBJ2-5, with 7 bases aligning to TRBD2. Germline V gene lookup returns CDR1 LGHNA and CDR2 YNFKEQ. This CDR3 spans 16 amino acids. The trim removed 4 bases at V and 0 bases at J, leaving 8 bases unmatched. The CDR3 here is CASSRETSPYQETQYF. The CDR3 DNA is TGTGCCAGCAGCCGAGAGACTAGCCCGTACCAAGAGACCCAGTACTTC.

Here the CDR3 DNA reads TGTGCCAGCAGTTCCCCTAGGGAGTTTCAGTATGGCTACACCTTC. This codes for CASSSPREFQYGYTF. The chain couples TRBV6-5 to TRBJ1-2; no definite D call. The CDR3 totals 15 residues. The V end was cut by 4 bases, the J end by 5 bases, with 17 bases between. Germline assignment: CDR1 MNHEY and CDR2 SVGAGI.